This T cell receptor (beta chain) was identified in a study of blood T cell repertoires in COVID-19. As for the study in general: COVID-19 samples, acute and convalescent, were from the United States, Italy and Spain. Nucleic acid was either cDNA or gDNA, and it came from T cells, B-cell-depleted T cells, or PBMCs.

Generated by immunoSEQ multiplex PCR, the TCRdb table keeps only in-frame clones and is missing some. The data contain roughly 150,000 clones, approximately 85% of them singletons. Seattle cases were enrolled at active infection and followed longitudinally. The sequenced sample was peripheral blood. The TCR comes from a man aged 80 or over with COVID-19, enrolled during active disease.

This CDR3 reads CASSLGYGYTF. Here the CDR3 DNA reads TGTGCCAGCTCACTCGGGTATGGCTACACCTTC. The J gene is TRBJ1-2, the V gene TRBV18, with no clear D. The CDR3 runs to 11 residues. The germline V gene encodes CDR1 KGHSH and CDR2 LQKENI. Trimming pared 4 bases from V and 5 bases from J, leaving 5 bases between. The full variable domain, rest sourced from reference TRBV18 and TRBJ1-2, is NAGVMQNPRHLVRRRGQEARLRCSPMKGHSHVYWYRQLPEEGLKFMVYLQKENIIDESGMPKERFSAEFPKEGPSILRIQQVVRGDSAAYFCASSLGYGYTFGSGTRLTVV.